These 22 T cell receptor beta chains came from one sample sequenced in a study of T cells in Graves' hyperthyroidism and ophthalmopathy. Amplification of TCR beta CDR3 regions was performed using RNA transcripts as template. Using the HTBI primer set, a first-round RT-PCR was run on the TCR CDR3. TCRdb analysed the multiplex PCR reads with MiXCR anew, one entry per CDR3 protein. The sample consists of about 640,000 distinct CDR3 sequences, less than 25% of them appearing once. Sequencing was done on a sample of blood. The receptors were gathered from a young man with Graves' ophthalmopathy.

This clonotype was detected many times. The rearrangement links TRBV2 to TRBJ2-7; D is unresolved. CDR1 is SNHLY, CDR2 FYNNEI, per germline. With 6 bases removed from V and 5 bases from J, the gap between germline ends came to 8 bases. The CDR3 totals 11 residues. DNA for the CDR3: TGTGCCAGCAGCCTTGATAACGAGCAGTACTTC. This codes for CASSLDNEQYF.

This clonotype was counted between two and nine times. The chain carries TRBV24-1 and TRBJ2-5; D is uncertain. CDR1 is KGHDR and CDR2 is SFDVKD in the germline V gene. The CDR3 totals 16 residues. Trimming left V 0 bases short and J 1 base short, with 11 bases between. This CDR3 reads CATSDLSGWGQETQYF. Written as DNA, the CDR3 is TGTGCCACCAGTGATTTGTCCGGGTGGGGCCAAGAGACCCAGTACTTC.

This clonotype appeared a few times. The chain links TRBV27 to TRBJ2-2, with D possibly being TRBD1 (5 bases). CDR1 and CDR2 (germline): MNHEY, SMNVEV (reference sequence). The CDR3 sequence is 15 residues long. V was shortened by 3 bases and J by 1 base, with 9 bases between the two germline ends. The CDR3 nucleotides read TGTGCCAGCAGTTTTGGAACAGGGAACACCGGGGAGCTGTTTTTT. It translates to CASSFGTGNTGELFF.

The V gene is TRBV19, the J gene TRBJ2-2; 7 nucleotides line up with TRBD2. There are 16 residues in the CDR3. The ends lost 3 bases at V and 2 bases at J; junction bases unmatched: 6. Germline assignment: CDR1 LNHDA and CDR2 SQIVND (reference sequence). The CDR3: CASSIGGTINTGELFF. CDR3 nucleotides: TGTGCCAGTAGTATCGGGGGGACTATTAACACCGGGGAGCTGTTTTTT.

This clonotype showed up many times. The V and J genes are TRBV12-3 or TRBV12-4 and TRBJ1-5; the match to TRBD1 covers 7 bases. This CDR3 comprises 14 residues. The trim removed 3 bases at V and 4 bases at J, leaving 3 bases unmatched. In DNA form, the CDR3 reads TGTGCCAGCAGTTTTGCAGGGGGGAATCAGCCCCAGCATTTT. Residues: CASSFAGGNQPQHF.

At least ten counts were recorded for this clonotype. The chain carries TRBV3-1 and TRBJ2-1; D is tentatively TRBD1 or TRBD2 (6 bases each). Germline V gene lookup returns CDR1 LGHDT and CDR2 YNNKEL (reference sequence). The V and J ends lost 1 base and 3 bases respectively, with 13 bases between them. The CDR3 runs 16 residues. The CDR3 nucleotides read TGTGCCAGCAGCCAAGGTCCGGGGGCGGACTACAATGAGCAGTTCTTC. Amino acid sequence: CASSQGPGADYNEQFF.

This clonotype came up a few times. This CDR3 reads CASSTEKNTEAFF. CDR3 bases: TGTGCCAGTAGTACCGAAAAGAACACTGAAGCTTTCTTT. V gene TRBV19 combines with J gene TRBJ1-1; D not certain. The V and J ends lost 4 bases and 1 base respectively, with 7 bases between them. The CDR3 runs to 13 residues. In germline, CDR1 is LNHDA, CDR2 SQIVND (reference sequence).

This clonotype has ten or more counts. The chain is built from TRBV20-1 and TRBJ1-1, with unresolved D. The CDR3 is made up of 15 amino acids. The ends were cut back, 4 bases at V and 1 base at J, with 16 bases in the middle. The germline gives CDR1 DFQATT, CDR2 SNEGSKA (reference sequence). CDR3 residues: CSATDPPRSNTEAFF. For the CDR3, the DNA is TGCAGTGCTACGGATCCTCCCAGGTCGAACACTGAAGCTTTCTTT.

This clonotype has more than one count but fewer than ten. V is TRBV20-1 and J is TRBJ2-2; TRBD2 agrees at 9 bases. Germline V lookup: CDR1 DFQATT, CDR2 SNEGSKA (reference sequence). The V and J ends lost 1 base and 3 bases, in that order; junction bases with no gene match: 9. The CDR3 has 17 amino acids. CDR3 loop: CSARALGVAGDTGELFF. CDR3 nucleotides: TGCAGTGCTAGAGCCCTGGGGGTAGCGGGAGACACCGGGGAGCTGTTTTTT.

This clonotype turned up a few times. The gene calls are TRBV6-1 and TRBJ1-5, with D tentatively TRBD1 (5 bases). Germline V CDR1 and CDR2: MNHNS, SASEGT. V lost 4 bases to trimming and J lost 6 bases, with 16 bases between them. This CDR3 spans 15 amino acids. The CDR3 protein is CASSGQTSGGQPQHF. The CDR3 DNA follows: TGTGCCAGCAGTGGGCAGACATCGGGGGGTCAGCCCCAGCATTTT.

This chain links TRBV5-6 with TRBJ2-5; 8 bases map to TRBD2. The germline CDR1 and CDR2 sequences are SGHDT and YYEEEE. Unmatched junction bases numbered 10, after V lost 4 bases and J lost 5 bases. This CDR3 is 15 amino acids long. CDR3 sequence: CASSPGGGRWETQYF. CDR3 sequence (DNA): TGTGCCAGCAGCCCGGGAGGCGGGAGGTGGGAGACCCAGTACTTC.

Only a few counts were recorded for this clonotype. The rearrangement joins TRBV4-1 to TRBJ2-1; D unresolved. The V and J ends lost 0 bases and 5 bases respectively, with 5 bases between them. In germline, CDR1 is MGHRA, CDR2 YSYEKL. This CDR3 contains 13 residues. The CDR3 nucleotides are TGCGCCAGCAGCCAAGATGAGAACAATGAGCAGTTCTTC. This sequence encodes CASSQDENNEQFF.

V gene TRBV20-1 combines with J gene TRBJ1-6; the D gene is possibly TRBD1 (6 bases). From germline, CDR1 is DFQATT and CDR2 SNEGSKA (reference sequence). V dropped 3 bases and J dropped 8 bases, with 20 bases sitting between them. This CDR3 is 16 amino acids long. CDR3 bases: TGCAGTGCTAGCCCAGGGGTTTCCTTGGTGTATTCACCCCTCCACTTT. Translation: CSASPGVSLVYSPLHF.

This clonotype was found many times. The chain uses TRBV7-2 and TRBJ2-7; 11 nucleotides agree with TRBD2. Per the germline V gene, CDR1 is SGHTA and CDR2 is FQGNSA. Unmatched junction bases numbered 15, after V lost 5 bases and J lost 6 bases. The CDR3 consists of 17 residues. The CDR3 reads CASSQGPSSGRASEQYF. CDR3 DNA sequence: TGTGCCAGCAGCCAGGGCCCGAGTAGCGGGAGGGCCAGCGAGCAGTACTTC.

This clonotype was seen only a few times. The rearrangement joins TRBV2 to TRBJ1-2; 9 bases match TRBD1. In germline, CDR1 is SNHLY, CDR2 FYNNEI. This CDR3 region has 15 residues. The J segment lost 8 bases and the V segment lost 5 bases, leaving 12 bases of the junction unmatched. The CDR3 nucleotides are TGTGCCAGCAGTCTCCGAGGACAGGGGTCGAGAGGCTACACCTTC. Translation gives CASSLRGQGSRGYTF.

The table lists this clonotype with a few counts. The chain is built from TRBV7-9 and TRBJ1-1; unclear D gene. There are 15 residues in the CDR3. From germline, CDR1 is SEHNR and CDR2 FQNEAQ (reference sequence). V was trimmed by 0 bases and J by 6 bases, leaving 14 bases between them. The CDR3: CASSLAEVGQAEAFF. CDR3 sequence (DNA): TGTGCCAGCAGCTTAGCGGAGGTGGGTCAAGCTGAAGCTTTCTTT.

This clonotype occurred a few times. V usage is TRBV5-6 and J usage is TRBJ2-2; the match to TRBD1 covers 8 bases. V was pared by 4 bases and J by 4 bases, with 6 bases of the junction left unmatched. The V gene's germline CDR1 is SGHDT and CDR2 YYEEEE. The CDR3 sequence is 15 residues long. CDR3 sequence reads: CASSQDRVPTGELFF. CDR3 in DNA: TGTGCCAGCAGCCAGGACAGGGTACCCACCGGGGAGCTGTTTTTT.

This clonotype has a handful of counts. V is TRBV30 and J is TRBJ1-1; the D gene is possibly TRBD1 (6 bases). The CDR3 runs to 13 residues. Looked up from germline, CDR1 is GTSNPN and CDR2 is SVGIG (reference sequence). Trimming cost V 8 bases and J 1 base, with 14 bases left between them. The CDR3 is CAGSRGANTEAFF. The CDR3, as DNA: TGTGCCGGAAGCCGGGGGGCGAACACTGAAGCTTTCTTT.

The chain combines TRBV12-5 with TRBJ2-2; D unresolved. Trimming removed 4 bases at V and 4 bases at J, with 7 bases between. CDR1 is LGHNT and CDR2 is FRNRAP in the germline V gene. The CDR3 is 13 amino acids. CDR3: CASGYSSTGELFF. The DNA of the CDR3 is TGTGCTAGTGGTTATTCGAGCACCGGGGAGCTGTTTTTT.

This clonotype was found many times. The rearrangement links TRBV6-1 to TRBJ1-5, with TRBD1 identical over 7 bases. After removal of 5 bases from V and 3 bases from J, the junction contained 7 bases not matched to a gene. The germline CDR1 and CDR2 sequences are MNHNS and SASEGT. This CDR3 has 15 residues. The CDR3 protein is CASSKGAGNNQPQHF. DNA for the CDR3: TGTGCCAGCAGTAAGGGGGCGGGGAACAATCAGCCCCAGCATTTT.

This clonotype appeared many times. The V gene is TRBV12-3 or TRBV12-4, the J gene TRBJ2-3; D remains unclear. The length of the CDR3 is 11 residues. With 6 bases removed from V and 5 bases from J, the gap between germline ends came to 6 bases. CDR3 sequence: CASSPLDTQYF. The CDR3 DNA reads TGTGCCAGCAGCCCACTAGATACGCAGTATTTT.

This clonotype was detected once. A much larger clone sits a single nucleotide away, making a read error possible. The chain uses TRBV5-1 and TRBJ2-1, with TRBD2 matching over 7 bases. CDR3 length: 14 residues. V lost 4 bases, J lost 8 bases, and 9 bases stayed unmatched. In germline, CDR1 is SGHRS, CDR2 YFSETQ. This CDR3 reads CASSGGGGADEQFF. The CDR3 bases are TGCGCCAGCAGCGGGGGGGGTGGCGCGGATGAGCAGTTCTTC.